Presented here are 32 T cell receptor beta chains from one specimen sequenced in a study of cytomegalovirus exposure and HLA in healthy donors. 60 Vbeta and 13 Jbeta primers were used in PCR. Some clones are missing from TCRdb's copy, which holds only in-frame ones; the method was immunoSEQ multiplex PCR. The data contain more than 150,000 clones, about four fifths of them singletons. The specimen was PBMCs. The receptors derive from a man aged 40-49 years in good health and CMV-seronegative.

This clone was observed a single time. CDR3 in amino acids: CASSPQGMRTDTQYF. The CDR3 DNA reads TGTGCCAGCTCACCACAGGGGATGCGCACAGATACGCAGTATTTT. The genes are TRBV18 and TRBJ2-3; D is perhaps TRBD1 (5 bases). CDR1 is KGHSH and CDR2 is LQKENI in the germline V gene. The CDR3 is 15 amino acids. Trimming stripped 1 base from V and 1 base from J, with 9 bases between.

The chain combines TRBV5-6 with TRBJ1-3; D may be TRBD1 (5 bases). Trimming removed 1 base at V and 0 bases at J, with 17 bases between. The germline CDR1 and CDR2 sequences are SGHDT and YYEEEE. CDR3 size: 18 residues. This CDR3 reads CASSLSQGNRISGNTIYF. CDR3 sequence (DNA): TGTGCCAGCAGCTTGAGCCAGGGAAACCGGATCTCTGGAAACACCATATATTTT.

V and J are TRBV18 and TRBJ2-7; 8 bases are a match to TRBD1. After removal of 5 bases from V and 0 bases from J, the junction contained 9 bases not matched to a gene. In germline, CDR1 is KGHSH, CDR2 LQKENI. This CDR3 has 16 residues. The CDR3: CASSAQGAESSYEQYF. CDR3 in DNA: TGTGCCAGCTCAGCCCAGGGGGCGGAAAGCTCCTACGAGCAGTACTTC.

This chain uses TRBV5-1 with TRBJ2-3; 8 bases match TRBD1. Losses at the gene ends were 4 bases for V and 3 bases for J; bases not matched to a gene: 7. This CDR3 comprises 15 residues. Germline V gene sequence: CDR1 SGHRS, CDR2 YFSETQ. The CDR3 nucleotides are TGCGCCAGCAGCCGGGCAGGGGGCTGGACAGATACGCAGTATTTT. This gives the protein CASSRAGGWTDTQYF.

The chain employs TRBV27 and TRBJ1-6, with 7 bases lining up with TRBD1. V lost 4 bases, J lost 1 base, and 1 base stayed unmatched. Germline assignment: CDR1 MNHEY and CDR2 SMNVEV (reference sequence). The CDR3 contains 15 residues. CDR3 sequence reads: CASSSDRSYNSPLHF. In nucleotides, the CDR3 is TGTGCCAGCAGTTCGGACAGGTCCTATAATTCACCCCTCCACTTT.

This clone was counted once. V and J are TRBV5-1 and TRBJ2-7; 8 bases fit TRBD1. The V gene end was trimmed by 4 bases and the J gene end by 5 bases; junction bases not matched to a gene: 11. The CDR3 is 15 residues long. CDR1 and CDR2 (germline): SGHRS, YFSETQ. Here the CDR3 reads CASSPTRTGINEQYF. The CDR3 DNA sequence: TGCGCCAGCAGCCCTACGCGGACAGGGATAAACGAGCAGTACTTC.

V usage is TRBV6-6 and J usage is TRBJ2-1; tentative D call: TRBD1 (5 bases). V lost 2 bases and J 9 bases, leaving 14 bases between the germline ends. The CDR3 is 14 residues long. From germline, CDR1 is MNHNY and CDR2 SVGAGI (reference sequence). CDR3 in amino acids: CASSYRSTVAEQFF. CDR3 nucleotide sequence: TGTGCCAGCAGTTACCGATCGACAGTCGCTGAGCAGTTCTTC.

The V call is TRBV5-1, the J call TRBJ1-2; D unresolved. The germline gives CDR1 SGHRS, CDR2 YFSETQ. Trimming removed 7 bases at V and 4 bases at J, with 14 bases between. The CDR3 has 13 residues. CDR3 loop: CASAREDSYGYTF. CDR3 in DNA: TGCGCCAGCGCTCGAGAGGACTCCTATGGCTACACCTTC. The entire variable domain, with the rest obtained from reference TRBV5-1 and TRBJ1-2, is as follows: KAGVTQTPRYLIKTRGQQVTLSCSPISGHRSVSWYQQTPGQGLQFLFEYFSETQRNKGNFPGRFSGRQFSNSRSEMNVSTLELGDSALYLCASAREDSYGYTFGSGTRLTVV.

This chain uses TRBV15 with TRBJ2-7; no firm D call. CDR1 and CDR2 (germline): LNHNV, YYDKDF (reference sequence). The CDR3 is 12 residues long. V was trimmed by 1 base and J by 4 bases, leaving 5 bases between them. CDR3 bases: TGTGCCACCAGCAGAGTCGGGTACGAGCAGTACTTC. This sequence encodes CATSRVGYEQYF.

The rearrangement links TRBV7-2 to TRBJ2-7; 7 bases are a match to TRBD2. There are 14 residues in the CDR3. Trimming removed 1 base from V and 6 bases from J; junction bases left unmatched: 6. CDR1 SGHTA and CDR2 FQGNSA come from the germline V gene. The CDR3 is CASSLGREWFEQYF. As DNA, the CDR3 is TGTGCCAGCAGCTTAGGGCGGGAGTGGTTCGAGCAGTACTTC.

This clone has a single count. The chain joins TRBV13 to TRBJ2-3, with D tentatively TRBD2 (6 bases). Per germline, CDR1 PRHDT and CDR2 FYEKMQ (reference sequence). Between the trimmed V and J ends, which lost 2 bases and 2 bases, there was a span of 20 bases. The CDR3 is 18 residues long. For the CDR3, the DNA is TGTGCCAGCAGCTTAATCGTCGGGTTCAGGACTAACACAGATACGCAGTATTTT. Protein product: CASSLIVGFRTNTDTQYF.

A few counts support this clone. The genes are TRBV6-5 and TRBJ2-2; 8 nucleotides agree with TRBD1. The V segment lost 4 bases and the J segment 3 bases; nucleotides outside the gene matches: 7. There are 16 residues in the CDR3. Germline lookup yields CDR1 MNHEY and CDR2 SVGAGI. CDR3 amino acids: CASSWDRMSDTGELFF. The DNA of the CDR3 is TGTGCCAGCAGTTGGGACAGGATGAGCGACACCGGGGAGCTGTTTTTT.

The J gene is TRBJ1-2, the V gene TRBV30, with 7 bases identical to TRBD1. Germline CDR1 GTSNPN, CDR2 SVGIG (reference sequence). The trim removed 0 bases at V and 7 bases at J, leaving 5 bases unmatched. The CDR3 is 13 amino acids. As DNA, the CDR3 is TGTGCCTGGAGTGTCAAGGGGGCTCGTGGCTACACCTTC. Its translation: CAWSVKGARGYTF.

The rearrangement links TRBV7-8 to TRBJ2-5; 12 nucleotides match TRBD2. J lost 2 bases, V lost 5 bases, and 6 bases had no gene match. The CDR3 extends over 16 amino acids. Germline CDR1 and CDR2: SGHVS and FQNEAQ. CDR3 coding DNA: TGTGCCAGCAGCCCCAGGACTAGCGGGGAGCAAGAGACCCAGTACTTC. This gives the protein CASSPRTSGEQETQYF. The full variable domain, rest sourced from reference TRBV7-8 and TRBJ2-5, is GAGVSQSPRYKVAKRGQDVALRCDPISGHVSLFWYQQALGQGPEFLTYFQNEAQLDKSGLPSDRFFAERPEGSVSTLKIQRTQQEDSAVYLCASSPRTSGEQETQYFGPGTRLLVL.

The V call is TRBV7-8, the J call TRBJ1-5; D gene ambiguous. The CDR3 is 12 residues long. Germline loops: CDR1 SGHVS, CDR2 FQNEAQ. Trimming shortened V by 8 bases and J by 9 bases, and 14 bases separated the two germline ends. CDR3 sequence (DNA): TGTGCCAGCTACGACGGGGAAGGGCCCCAGCATTTT. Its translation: CASYDGEGPQHF. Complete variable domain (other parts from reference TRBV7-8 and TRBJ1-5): GAGVSQSPRYKVAKRGQDVALRCDPISGHVSLFWYQQALGQGPEFLTYFQNEAQLDKSGLPSDRFFAERPEGSVSTLKIQRTQQEDSAVYLCASYDGEGPQHFGDGTRLSIL.

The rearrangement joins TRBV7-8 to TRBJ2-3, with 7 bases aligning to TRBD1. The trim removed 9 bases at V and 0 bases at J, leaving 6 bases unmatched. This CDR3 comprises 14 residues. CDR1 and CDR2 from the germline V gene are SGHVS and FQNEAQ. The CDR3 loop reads CASKTGESTDTQYF. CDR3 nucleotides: TGTGCCAGTAAAACAGGGGAGAGCACAGATACGCAGTATTTT.

The CDR3 DNA reads TGTGCCAGCAGCCAGATCTATGGCTACACCTTC. Its protein product is CASSQIYGYTF. This chain links TRBV28 with TRBJ1-2; D gene uncertain. V was clipped by 6 bases and J by 4 bases, with 6 bases between them. This CDR3 contains 11 residues. Germline V gene data show CDR1 as MDHEN and CDR2 as SYDVKM.

This CDR3 reads CASSQEGRGKHNEQFF. As DNA, the CDR3 is TGCGCCAGCAGCCAAGAGGGCCGGGGGAAACACAATGAGCAGTTCTTC. The J gene is TRBJ2-1, the V gene TRBV4-3, with a possible D match to TRBD2 (6 bases). The ends were cut back, 0 bases at V and 5 bases at J, with 14 bases in the middle. This CDR3 is built from 16 residues. Germline CDR1 LGHNA, CDR2 YSLEER.

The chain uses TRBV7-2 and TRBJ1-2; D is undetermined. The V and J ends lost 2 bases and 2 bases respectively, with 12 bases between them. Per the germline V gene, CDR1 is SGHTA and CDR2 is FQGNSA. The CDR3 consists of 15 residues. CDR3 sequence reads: CASSLSVGLNYGYTF. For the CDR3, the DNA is TGTGCCAGCAGCTTATCGGTCGGACTGAACTATGGCTACACCTTC. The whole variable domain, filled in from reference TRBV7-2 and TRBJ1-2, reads GAGVSQSPSNKVTEKGKDVELRCDPISGHTALYWYRQSLGQGLEFLIYFQGNSAPDKSGLPSDRFSAERTGGSVSTLTIQRTQQEDSAVYLCASSLSVGLNYGYTFGSGTRLTVV.

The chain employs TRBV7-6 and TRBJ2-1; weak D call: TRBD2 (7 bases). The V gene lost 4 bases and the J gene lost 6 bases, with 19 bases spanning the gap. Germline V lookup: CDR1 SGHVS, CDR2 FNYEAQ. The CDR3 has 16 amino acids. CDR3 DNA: TGTGCCAGCAGCTCAGTGGGGGGGGGCTTTCCCAATGAGCAGTTCTTC. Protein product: CASSSVGGGFPNEQFF.

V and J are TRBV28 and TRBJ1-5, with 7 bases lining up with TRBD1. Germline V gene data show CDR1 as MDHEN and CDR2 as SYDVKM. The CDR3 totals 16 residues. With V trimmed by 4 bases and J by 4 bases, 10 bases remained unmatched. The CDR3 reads CASSSRTTGFNQPQHF. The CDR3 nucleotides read TGTGCCAGCAGTTCCAGGACGACAGGGTTTAATCAGCCCCAGCATTTT.

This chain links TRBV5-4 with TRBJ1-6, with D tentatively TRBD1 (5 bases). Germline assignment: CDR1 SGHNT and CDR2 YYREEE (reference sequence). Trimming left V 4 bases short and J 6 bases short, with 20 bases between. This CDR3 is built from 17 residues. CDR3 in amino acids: CASSRKLGGGSNSPLHF. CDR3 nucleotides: TGTGCCAGCAGCCGAAAATTGGGGGGAGGGTCTAATTCACCCCTCCACTTT.

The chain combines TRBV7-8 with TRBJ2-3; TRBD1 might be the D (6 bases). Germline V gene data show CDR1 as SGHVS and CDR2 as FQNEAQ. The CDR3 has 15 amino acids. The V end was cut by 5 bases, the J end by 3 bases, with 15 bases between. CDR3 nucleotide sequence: TGTGCCAGCAGCCGCTGGAGGCAGGGGACAGATACGCAGTATTTT. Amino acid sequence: CASSRWRQGTDTQYF. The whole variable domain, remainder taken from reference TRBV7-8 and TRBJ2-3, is GAGVSQSPRYKVAKRGQDVALRCDPISGHVSLFWYQQALGQGPEFLTYFQNEAQLDKSGLPSDRFFAERPEGSVSTLKIQRTQQEDSAVYLCASSRWRQGTDTQYFGPGTRLTVL.

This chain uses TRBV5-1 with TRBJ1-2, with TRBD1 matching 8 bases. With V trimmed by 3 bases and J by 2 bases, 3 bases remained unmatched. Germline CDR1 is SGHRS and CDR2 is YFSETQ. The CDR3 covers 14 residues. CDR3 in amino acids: CASSSGTGNYGYTF. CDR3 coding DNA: TGCGCCAGCAGCTCAGGGACAGGCAACTATGGCTACACCTTC.

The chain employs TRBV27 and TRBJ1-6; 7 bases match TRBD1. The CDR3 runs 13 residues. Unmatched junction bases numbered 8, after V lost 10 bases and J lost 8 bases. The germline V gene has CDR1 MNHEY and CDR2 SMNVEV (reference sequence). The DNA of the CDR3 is TGTGCCATCCCGGGACAGCCTTATTCACCCCTCCACTTT. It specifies CAIPGQPYSPLHF.

CDR3 residues: CASSPVGLVDGANVLTF. Here the CDR3 DNA reads TGCGCCAGCAGCCCCGTGGGACTAGTTGATGGGGCCAACGTCCTGACTTTC. The chain links TRBV4-3 to TRBJ2-6; 8 bases map to TRBD2. V shed 4 bases, J shed 3 bases, and the junction held 8 bases outside the gene matches. The V gene's germline CDR1 is LGHNA and CDR2 YSLEER. This CDR3 spans 17 amino acids.

The CDR3 loop is CASSWGPSEQPQHF. As DNA, the CDR3 is TGTGCCAGCAGCTGGGGGCCATCGGAGCAGCCCCAGCATTTT. This sequence joins TRBV5-6 and TRBJ1-5; TRBD1 is a possible D gene (6 bases). This CDR3 has 14 amino acids. The V and J ends lost 3 bases and 7 bases respectively, with 14 bases between them. Germline V CDR1 and CDR2: SGHDT, YYEEEE.

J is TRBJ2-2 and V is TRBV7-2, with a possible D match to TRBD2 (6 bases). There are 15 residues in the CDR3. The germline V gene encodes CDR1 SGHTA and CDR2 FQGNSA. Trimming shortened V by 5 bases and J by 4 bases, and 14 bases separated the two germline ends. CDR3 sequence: CASSPSLAPTGELFF. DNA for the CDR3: TGTGCCAGCAGCCCGAGTCTAGCGCCCACCGGGGAGCTGTTTTTT.

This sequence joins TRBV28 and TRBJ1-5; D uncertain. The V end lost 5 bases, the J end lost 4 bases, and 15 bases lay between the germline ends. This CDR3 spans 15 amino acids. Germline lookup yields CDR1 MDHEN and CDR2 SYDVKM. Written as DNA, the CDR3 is TGTGCCAGCAGTCTGCTGGCAGATTGGAATCAGCCCCAGCATTTT. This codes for CASSLLADWNQPQHF.

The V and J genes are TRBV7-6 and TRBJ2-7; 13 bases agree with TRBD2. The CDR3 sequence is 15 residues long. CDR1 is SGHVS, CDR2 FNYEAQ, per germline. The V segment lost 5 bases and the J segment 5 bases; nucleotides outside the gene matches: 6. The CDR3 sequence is CASSTLAGGLNEQYF. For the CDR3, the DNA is TGTGCCAGCAGCACACTAGCGGGAGGGCTTAACGAGCAGTACTTC.

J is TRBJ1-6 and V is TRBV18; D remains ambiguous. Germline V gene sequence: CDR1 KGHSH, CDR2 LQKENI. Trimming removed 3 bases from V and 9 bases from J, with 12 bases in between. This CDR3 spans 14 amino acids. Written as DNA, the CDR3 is TGTGCCAGCTCACCCGATCCCAGTGGTTCACCCCTCCACTTT. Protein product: CASSPDPSGSPLHF.

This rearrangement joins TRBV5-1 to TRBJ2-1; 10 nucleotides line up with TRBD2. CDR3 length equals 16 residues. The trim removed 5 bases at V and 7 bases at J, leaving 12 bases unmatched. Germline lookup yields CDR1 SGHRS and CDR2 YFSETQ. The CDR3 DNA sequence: TGCGCCAGCAGAGGAGGGGTCCTAGCGGGGGTGAATGAGCAGTTCTTC. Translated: CASRGGVLAGVNEQFF.